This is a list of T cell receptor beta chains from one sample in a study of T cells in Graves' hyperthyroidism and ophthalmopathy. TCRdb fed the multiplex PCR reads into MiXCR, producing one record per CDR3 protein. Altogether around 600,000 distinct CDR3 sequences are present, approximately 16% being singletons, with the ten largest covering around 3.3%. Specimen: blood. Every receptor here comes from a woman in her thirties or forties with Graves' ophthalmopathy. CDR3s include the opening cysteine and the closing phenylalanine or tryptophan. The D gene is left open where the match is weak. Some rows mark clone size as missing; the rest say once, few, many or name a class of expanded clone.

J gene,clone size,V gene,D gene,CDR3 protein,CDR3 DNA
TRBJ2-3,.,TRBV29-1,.,CSGWLNTDTQYF,TGCAGCGGATGGCTGAACACAGATACGCAGTATTTT
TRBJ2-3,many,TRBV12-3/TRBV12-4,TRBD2,CGTSGGAGDTQYF,TGTGGGACTAGCGGGGGGGCCGGGGATACGCAGTATTTT
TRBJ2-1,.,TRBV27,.,CASSSATDSYNEQFF,TGTGCCAGCAGTTCCGCCACGGACTCCTACAATGAGCAGTTCTTC
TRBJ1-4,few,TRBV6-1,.,CASNGRLNEKLFF,TGTGCCAGCAATGGTCGGCTTAATGAAAAACTGTTTTTT
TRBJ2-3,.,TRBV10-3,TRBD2,CAISEPQRGGDTQYF,TGTGCCATCAGTGAGCCCCAACGGGGGGGAGATACGCAGTATTTT
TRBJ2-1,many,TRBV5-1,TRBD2,CASSFGSGSLGGSYNEQFF,TGCGCCAGCAGCTTTGGGAGCGGGAGTCTTGGGGGCTCCTACAATGAGCAGTTCTTC
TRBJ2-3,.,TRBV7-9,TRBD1,CASSPLPGQGADTQYF,TGTGCCAGCAGTCCCCTGCCGGGACAGGGGGCAGATACGCAGTATTTT
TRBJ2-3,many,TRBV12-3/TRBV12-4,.,CASRQRGGVGVGTQYF,TGTGCCAGCAGACAAAGGGGGGGCGTTGGCGTCGGTACGCAGTATTTT
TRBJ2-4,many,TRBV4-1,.,CASSQVGLRGKNIQYF,TGCGCCAGCAGCCAAGTCGGACTACGGGGCAAAAACATTCAGTACTTC
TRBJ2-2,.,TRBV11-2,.,CASSFGPLGTGELFF,TGTGCCAGCAGCTTCGGGCCCCTGGGAACCGGGGAGCTGTTTTTT
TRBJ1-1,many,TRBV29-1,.,CSVGAARGEAFF,TGCAGCGTTGGCGCCGCCAGAGGTGAAGCTTTCTTT
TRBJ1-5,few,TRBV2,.,CASSDEPNQPQHF,TGTGCCAGCAGTGACGAACCAAATCAGCCCCAGCATTTT
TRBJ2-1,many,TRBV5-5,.,CASSFGVGRYNEQFF,TGTGCCAGCAGCTTTGGGGTGGGTCGCTACAATGAGCAGTTCTTC
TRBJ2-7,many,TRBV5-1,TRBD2,CASRAPGLAGAYEQYF,TGCGCCAGCAGGGCTCCGGGACTAGCGGGCGCCTACGAGCAGTACTTC
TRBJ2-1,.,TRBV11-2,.,CASSFTGPTNEQFF,TGTGCCAGCAGCTTTACGGGTCCTACAAATGAGCAGTTCTTC
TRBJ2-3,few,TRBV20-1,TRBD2,CSASRLAGSDTQYF,TGCAGTGCCTCCCGACTAGCGGGGTCAGATACGCAGTATTTT
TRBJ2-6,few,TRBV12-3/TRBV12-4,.,CASGESGANVLTF,TGTGCCAGTGGGGAATCTGGGGCCAACGTCCTGACTTTC
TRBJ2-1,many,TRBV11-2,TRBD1,CASSLESRTGNEQFF,TGTGCCAGCAGCTTAGAGAGTAGGACAGGGAATGAGCAGTTCTTC
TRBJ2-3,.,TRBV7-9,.,CASIRRDTQYF,TGTGCCAGCATCAGACGGGATACGCAGTATTTT
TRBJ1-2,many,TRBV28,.,CATSIRGSYGYTF,TGTGCCACCTCGATAAGGGGATCCTATGGCTACACCTTC
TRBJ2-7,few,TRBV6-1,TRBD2,CASSWTSGIYEQYF,TGTGCCAGCAGTTGGACTAGCGGGATCTACGAGCAGTACTTC
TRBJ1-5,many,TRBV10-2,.,CASSEGPGPSDQPQHF,TGCGCCAGCAGTGAGGGGCCGGGTCCCAGCGATCAGCCCCAGCATTTT
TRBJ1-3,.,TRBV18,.,CASSPAATGNTIYF,TGTGCCAGCTCACCGGCGGCTACTGGAAACACCATATATTTT
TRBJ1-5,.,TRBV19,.,CASSNPHRLEPQHF,TGTGCCAGTAGTAACCCTCACCGGTTGGAGCCCCAGCATTTT
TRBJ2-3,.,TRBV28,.,CASSLGSLSTDTQYF,TGTGCCAGCAGTTTGGGGAGTTTGAGCACAGATACGCAGTATTTT
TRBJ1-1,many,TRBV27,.,CASVGVQSTEAFF,TGTGCCAGTGTCGGGGTTCAGTCTACTGAAGCTTTCTTT
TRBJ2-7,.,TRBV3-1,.,CASSQGVARAEQYF,TGTGCCAGCAGCCAAGGGGTAGCCAGGGCCGAGCAGTACTTC
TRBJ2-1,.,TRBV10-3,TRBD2,CAISESATSGGSYNEQFF,TGTGCCATCAGTGAGTCGGCGACTAGCGGGGGATCCTACAATGAGCAGTTCTTC
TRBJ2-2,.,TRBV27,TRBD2,CASGSGGDPGELFF,TGTGCCAGCGGTAGCGGGGGGGACCCCGGGGAGCTGTTTTTT
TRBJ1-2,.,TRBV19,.,CASREGTGTFYGYTF,TGTGCCAGTAGGGAAGGTACCGGGACGTTCTATGGCTACACCTTC
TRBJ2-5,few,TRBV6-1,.,CASRRLGEETQYF,TGTGCCAGCCGGCGACTGGGGGAAGAGACCCAGTACTTC
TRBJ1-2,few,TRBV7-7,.,CASRLLIGDPVGYGYTF,TGTGCTAGCAGACTTTTAATAGGGGACCCGGTCGGGTATGGCTACACCTTC
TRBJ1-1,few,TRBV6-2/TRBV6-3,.,CASSYLSGQNTEAFF,TGTGCCAGCAGTTACCTTTCGGGACAGAACACTGAAGCTTTCTTT
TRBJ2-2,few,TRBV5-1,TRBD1,CASSFQGAENTGELFF,TGCGCCAGCAGCTTTCAGGGGGCGGAAAACACCGGGGAGCTGTTTTTT
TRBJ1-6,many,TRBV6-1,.,CASSGGMTLHF,TGTGCCAGCAGTGGCGGTATGACCCTCCACTTT
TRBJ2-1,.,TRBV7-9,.,CASSLGGLLVLEQFF,TGTGCCAGCAGCTTGGGCGGCCTATTGGTTCTGGAGCAGTTCTTC
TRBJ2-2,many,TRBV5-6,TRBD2,CASSLLGLAGGPAGELFF,TGTGCCAGCAGCTTGCTGGGACTAGCGGGAGGGCCTGCCGGGGAGCTGTTTTTT
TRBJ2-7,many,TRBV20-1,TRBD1,CSARRLRDSIYEQYF,TGCAGTGCTCGTCGATTACGGGACAGCATCTACGAGCAGTACTTC
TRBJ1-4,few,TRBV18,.,CASSPPGGEKLFF,TGTGCCAGCTCACCACCGGGCGGTGAAAAACTGTTTTTT
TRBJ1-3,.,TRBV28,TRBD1,CASSRDSRSSSGNTIYF,TGTGCCAGCAGCCGGGACAGCCGATCGAGCTCTGGAAACACCATATATTTT
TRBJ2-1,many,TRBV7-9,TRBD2,CASSRGTSGLSSYNEQFF,TGTGCCAGCAGCCGCGGGACTAGCGGCTTAAGCTCCTACAATGAGCAGTTCTTC
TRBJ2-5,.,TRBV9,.,CASSVGGLDGKETQYF,TGTGCCAGCAGCGTAGGAGGGCTAGATGGGAAGGAGACCCAGTACTTC